This TCR beta chain was profiled in a study of T cell responses to AZD1222 COVID-19 vaccine. Background on the study: Researchers grouped second doses given at about 4 or about 12 weeks into one pool. Study results and limitations: Donor demographics were predominantly white British with a female majority; clonal diversity may be underestimated. The study found vaccine-associated CD4 TCRs spanning spike, dominant at 160-218 and 743-854. Seropositive status at baseline applied to only a handful of AZD1222 recipients.

Data came from immunoSEQ multiplex PCR; TCRdb stores just in-frame clones and leaves some out. The table shows some 170,000 clones, with roughly nine tenths occurring only once. CDR1 is SGHTS, CDR2 YDEGEE, per germline. V lost 4 bases and J lost 6; bases outside the gene matches: 8. CDR3 length equals 14 residues. Concerning this clone: Its antigen is not identified.

The sequence was collected from an adult in good health. The chain recombines TRBV5-8 with TRBJ1-1, with 8 bases that match TRBD1. The material was peripheral blood, obtained on day 0 of AZD1222 vaccination. This CDR3 is CASSGRQGRAEAFF. As DNA, the CDR3 is TGTGCCAGCAGCGGCAGACAGGGGAGAGCTGAAGCTTTCTTT.